This T cell receptor (beta chain) comes out of a study of shared clonotypes between healthy human individuals. Germline V gene data show CDR1 as SGHTA and CDR2 as FQGNSA. Trimming left V 1 base short and J 5 bases short, with 9 bases between. The CDR3 is 14 residues long. Study results and limitations: Researchers sampled blood only, noting tissue repertoires likely differ.

This clone showed up just a few times. Its target is unknown. The donor population consisted of healthy HIV-negative adults with no recent acute infections or vaccinations. There were only Caucasian adults among the donors, and all lived in Nashville, Tennessee. Ten immunoSEQ deep assay plates were used to sequence the DNA of unsorted PBMCs. Data came from immunoSEQ multiplex PCR; TCRdb stores just in-frame clones and leaves some out. The sample includes 450,000 to 500,000 clones, around 85% seen only once; the top ten take 10% to 15%. This rearrangement joins TRBV7-2 to TRBJ2-4, with unresolved D. Material for sequencing was PBMCs. The sequence came from a middle-aged woman in good health. Some clones in this sample may be carry-over from other donors' samples. Here the CDR3 DNA reads TGTGCCAGCAGCTTAGAAGCGAATCAAAACATTCAGTACTTC. Amino acids: CASSLEANQNIQYF.